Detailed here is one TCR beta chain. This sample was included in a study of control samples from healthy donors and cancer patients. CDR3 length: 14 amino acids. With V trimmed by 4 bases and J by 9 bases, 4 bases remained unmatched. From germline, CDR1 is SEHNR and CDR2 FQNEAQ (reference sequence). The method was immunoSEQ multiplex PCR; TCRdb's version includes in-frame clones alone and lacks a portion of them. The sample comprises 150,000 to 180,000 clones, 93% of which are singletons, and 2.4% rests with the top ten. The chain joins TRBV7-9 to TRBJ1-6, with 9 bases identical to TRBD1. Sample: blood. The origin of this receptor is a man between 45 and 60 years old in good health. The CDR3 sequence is CASSSGQGSSPLHF. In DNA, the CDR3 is TGTGCCAGCAGCTCGGGACAGGGCAGTTCACCCCTCCACTTT.